This T cell receptor (beta chain) derives from a study of blood T cells in healthy people across ages. Study findings and constraints: Any changes in expanded clonotypes were possibly confounded, as donor CMV status remained unknown. Unsorted PBMC material precluded a definitive naive versus antigen-experienced comparison.

In regard to this clonotype: The antigen is undetermined.

Trimming removed 7 bases at V and 3 bases at J, with 6 bases between. This CDR3 comprises 11 residues. Combining a sample-barcoded 5' primer with a J-beta primer mix, a second PCR ran for roughly 7 to 12 cycles. Each of the cDNA molecules was tagged by a template-switch adaptor with 12 random nucleotides. TCRdb used MiXCR to reprocess the 5' RACE reads, holding one entry per CDR3 protein. The profile covers about 570,000 distinct CDR3 sequences, with 25% to 30% appearing a single time and under 20% taken by the ten largest. This TCR was sampled from a woman aged 65 to 85 in good health. Sequencing input: blood. The chain recombines TRBV12-3 or TRBV12-4 with TRBJ1-1; maybe TRBD1 (5 bases). The CDR3 nucleotides read TGTGCCAGCAAAGGGGACACTGAAGCTTTCTTT. Its translation: CASKGDTEAFF.